The rows below give T cell receptor beta chains drawn from one sample of a study of blood T cell repertoires in COVID-19. Libraries were prepared by immunoSEQ multiplex PCR; TCRdb keeps only in-frame clonotypes and omits some of them. The table shows approximately 280,000 clones, with approximately 88% occurring only once. Sequenced input: peripheral blood. The receptor set was obtained from a man aged 50 or older with acute or convalescent COVID-19. CDR3s include the opening cysteine and the closing phenylalanine or tryptophan.

j_call v_call cdr3_aa
TRBJ1-1 TRBV4-1 CASSQTRGYTEAFF
TRBJ1-2 TRBV6-5 CASRSGDLAHGYTF
TRBJ1-1 TRBV5-1 CASSLRPQAFPMNTEAFF
TRBJ1-5 TRBV7-8 CASSLRMQNQPQHF
TRBJ1-3 TRBV10-3 CAISVGASGNTIYF
TRBJ2-6 TRBV9 CASSPQASAGANVLTF
TRBJ2-7 TRBV20-1 CSARSERQYF
TRBJ2-7 TRBV28 CASSLGGYEQYF
TRBJ2-5 TRBV7-7 CASSLAGTGVETQYF
TRBJ2-1 TRBV11-3 CASSLDRGDSYNEQFF
TRBJ1-6 TRBV29-1 CSVKTGADYNSPLHF
TRBJ1-2 TRBV5-6 CASSLDPQGNYGYTF
TRBJ2-7 TRBV19 CASSMGGGLSYEQYF
TRBJ2-7 TRBV5-1 CASSLEAGFSYEQYF
TRBJ2-7 TRBV7-9 CASSLLAGTYEQYF
TRBJ2-2 TRBV5-4 CASSRKDRADTGELFF
TRBJ1-1 TRBV5-8 CASSPRGMNTEAFF
TRBJ2-1 TRBV7-9 CASSPSLGGNEQFF
TRBJ2-1 TRBV27 CATTLAGGTYNEQFF
TRBJ2-7 TRBV5-6 CASSLNLAGYEQYF
TRBJ1-2 TRBV2 CASSSDRDLFGYTF
TRBJ2-4 TRBV5-5 CASSLRLAEAKNIQYF
TRBJ1-1 TRBV20-1 CSAPRGIEAFF
TRBJ2-3 TRBV5-6 CASTQRGVTDTQYF
TRBJ1-1 TRBV5-1 CASSVDRGTEAFF
TRBJ2-2 TRBV6-5 CASRVEGWNTGELFF
TRBJ2-3 TRBV11-2 CASSLKQQGRTDTQYF
TRBJ1-2 TRBV30 CAWSVRGRVGTHYGYTF
TRBJ2-1 TRBV5-1 CASSYLGTSGGNEQFF
TRBJ2-1 TRBV7-8 CASSLETGGNEQFF
TRBJ2-7 TRBV11-2 CASSLDSLSSYEQYF
TRBJ1-2 TRBV29-1 CSVDHQGYYGYTF
TRBJ2-1 TRBV3-1/TRBV3-2 CASSTSGGYNEQFF
TRBJ2-2 TRBV9 CASSARGESGELFF
TRBJ1-3 TRBV6-5 CASRGTGNIGNTIYF
TRBJ2-5 TRBV18 CASSPPGTSQEETQYF
TRBJ1-1 TRBV2 CAGSPGFTEAFF
TRBJ1-1 TRBV11-2 CASKRDPGNTEAFF
TRBJ2-7 TRBV6-2/TRBV6-3 CASSSRHPYEQYF
TRBJ1-2 TRBV19 CASSNRGNYGYTF
TRBJ2-3 TRBV27 CASSSGGTRGTQYF
TRBJ1-1 TRBV7-3 CASSLLSGGGTEAFF
TRBJ2-5 TRBV9 CASSDPDRGREETQYF
TRBJ2-2 TRBV5-1 CASSLLQQGTGELFF
TRBJ2-1 TRBV24-1 CATSEPTRGGEQFF
TRBJ2-5 TRBV18 CASSPGIQETQYF
TRBJ2-5 TRBV5-8 CASSLRVLGGQETQYF
TRBJ2-2 TRBV7-7 CASSWDRLGGVTGELFF
TRBJ2-1 TRBV7-8 CASRTDKLTEQFF
TRBJ2-2 TRBV5-1 CAGRAGTNTGELFF